Listed below are T cell receptor beta chains from one sample, sequenced in a study of tumor-infiltrating lymphocytes in oesophageal squamous cell carcinoma. TCRdb reprocessed the PCR reads via MiXCR and lists one record per CDR3 protein. In the table there are more than 9,500 distinct CDR3 sequences, roughly half of which are singletons. Material: esophageal tumor tissue. The receptor source for this set is a male donor with esophageal squamous cell carcinoma. Each CDR3 is given with its conserved first and last residue. Each record gives: V gene, CDR3 length, clone size, J gene, D gene, CDR3 DNA, CDR3 protein. A D gene is named only where the DNA matches it firmly. The size entry is marked missing in some rows and otherwise reads once, few, many or a size class.

TRBV20-1	13	-	TRBJ2-7	TRBD2	TGCAGTGCTGGACTAGCGGGCCGCTACGAGCAGTACTTC	CSAGLAGRYEQYF
TRBV18	16	many	TRBJ2-2	TRBD1	TGTGCCAGCTCACCACAGTTGACAGGGATCACCGGGGAGCTGTTTTTT	CASSPQLTGITGELFF
TRBV7-2	14	medium-sized	TRBJ2-7	-	TGTGCCAGCAGCTTAGCGGGGTTGTCCCACGAGCAGTACTTC	CASSLAGLSHEQYF
TRBV7-8	15	-	TRBJ2-1	-	TGTGCCAGCAGCGTCGGGACGACTCAGGGGAATGAGCAGTTCTTC	CASSVGTTQGNEQFF
TRBV7-3	15	-	TRBJ2-6	-	TGTGCCAGCAGCTTAGGCACAGCTGGGGCCAACGTCCTGACTTTC	CASSLGTAGANVLTF
TRBV5-6	14	many	TRBJ2-5	-	TGTGCCAGCAGCTTGGCCGGTAGAGAAGAGACCCAGTACTTC	CASSLAGREETQYF
TRBV7-9	16	few	TRBJ2-7	-	TGTGCCAGCAGCTTAGTGGGTGAGGGCATCTCTGACGAGCAGTACTTC	CASSLVGEGISDEQYF
TRBV12-3/TRBV12-4	12	medium-sized	TRBJ1-1	-	TGTGCCAGCAGTTTTAAGTCCTTTGTTGCTTTCTTT	CASSFKSFVAFF
TRBV7-8	15	few	TRBJ2-1	TRBD1	TGTGCCAGTCATGAATCAGGGGGCGCCTACAATGAGCAGTTCTTC	CASHESGGAYNEQFF
TRBV24-1	16	many	TRBJ1-5	-	TGTGCCACCAGAGTAAGAAGGGACAAGCACAATCAGCCCCAGCATTTT	CATRVRRDKHNQPQHF
TRBV28	12	medium-sized	TRBJ2-4	-	TGTGCCAGCAGTCCACACCGACAGGGAGGTTACTTC	CASSPHRQGGYF
TRBV5-1	16	many	TRBJ2-5	TRBD2	TGCGCCAGCAGCTTGCGACTAGCGGGAGGGCAGGAGACCCAGTACTTC	CASSLRLAGGQETQYF
TRBV7-6	13	-	TRBJ2-1	-	TGTGCCAGCAGCTTAGCGCTGTCCAATGAGCAGTTCTTC	CASSLALSNEQFF
TRBV28	14	-	TRBJ2-4	TRBD2	TGTGCCAGCAGGACTAGCGGGAGAATCAATGAGCAGTACTTC	CASRTSGRINEQYF
TRBV11-2	15	-	TRBJ2-5	TRBD2	TGTGCCAGCAGCCGATCCGGGACTAGCGCCGAGACCCAGTACTTC	CASSRSGTSAETQYF